This T cell receptor (beta chain) was found in a study of cytomegalovirus exposure and HLA in healthy donors. Study outcomes and limitations: Through in vitro validation, three CMV-associated chains were shown to be specific for CMV antigens. Relative to the approximately 660-donor mean, N-insertions were reportedly fewer in an Asian-associated ancestry cluster in a later analysis.

Only one count was recorded for this clone. Its antigen is unknown. Researchers ran the PCR with 60 Vbeta and 13 Jbeta primers. The repertoire was sequenced with immunoSEQ multiplex PCR; TCRdb's copy has only in-frame clones and lacks some. The sample contains around 120,000 clones, about four fifths of which appear only once. Participants comprised healthy donors of bone marrow. Sequencing was done on a sample of PBMCs. This TCR derives from a human donor in good health.

CDR3 in amino acids: CASSSPSAGQPQHF. CDR3 sequence (DNA): TGTGCCAGCAGTTCCCCGTCTGCCGGTCAGCCCCAGCATTTT. The J gene is TRBJ1-5, the V gene TRBV28, with D uncertain. From germline, CDR1 is MDHEN and CDR2 SYDVKM. V lost 4 bases and J 6 bases, leaving 13 bases between the germline ends. There are 14 residues in the CDR3.